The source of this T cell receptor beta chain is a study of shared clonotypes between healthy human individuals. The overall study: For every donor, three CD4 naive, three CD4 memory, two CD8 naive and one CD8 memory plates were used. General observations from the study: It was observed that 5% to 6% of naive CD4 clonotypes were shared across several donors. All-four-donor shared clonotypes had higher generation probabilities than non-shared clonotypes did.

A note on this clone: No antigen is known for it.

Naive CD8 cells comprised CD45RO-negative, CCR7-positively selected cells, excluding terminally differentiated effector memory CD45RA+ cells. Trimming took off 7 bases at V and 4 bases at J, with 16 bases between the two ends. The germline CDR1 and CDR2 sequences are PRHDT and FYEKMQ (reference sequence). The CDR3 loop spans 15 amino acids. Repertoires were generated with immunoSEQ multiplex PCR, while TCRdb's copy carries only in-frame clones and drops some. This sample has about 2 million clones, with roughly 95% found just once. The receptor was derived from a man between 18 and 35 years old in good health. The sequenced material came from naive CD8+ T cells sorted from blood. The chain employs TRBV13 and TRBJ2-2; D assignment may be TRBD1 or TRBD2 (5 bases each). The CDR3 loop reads CASTEVGDLTGELFF. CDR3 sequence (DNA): TGTGCCAGCACCGAGGTAGGGGACCTCACCGGGGAGCTGTTTTTT.